This T cell receptor beta chain appears in the sequencing data of a study of monozygotic twins with inflammatory bowel disease. Each TCR library used about 3,600 ng of total RNA. For each CDR3 protein, TCRdb gives one entry from its re-call of the 5' RACE reads, without DNA. Recorded for this sample: some 200,000 distinct CDR3 sequences. The CDR3 sequence is 15 residues long. The J gene is TRBJ2-1, the V gene TRBV12-3 or TRBV12-4; the TCRdb call, TRBD2, lacks DNA for checking. The receptor was isolated from a human donor with ulcerative colitis or Crohn's disease, or a healthy co-twin of an affected twin (not recorded which). The sequencing sample was made of blood. The CDR3 spells CASKRDSDPHNEQFF.